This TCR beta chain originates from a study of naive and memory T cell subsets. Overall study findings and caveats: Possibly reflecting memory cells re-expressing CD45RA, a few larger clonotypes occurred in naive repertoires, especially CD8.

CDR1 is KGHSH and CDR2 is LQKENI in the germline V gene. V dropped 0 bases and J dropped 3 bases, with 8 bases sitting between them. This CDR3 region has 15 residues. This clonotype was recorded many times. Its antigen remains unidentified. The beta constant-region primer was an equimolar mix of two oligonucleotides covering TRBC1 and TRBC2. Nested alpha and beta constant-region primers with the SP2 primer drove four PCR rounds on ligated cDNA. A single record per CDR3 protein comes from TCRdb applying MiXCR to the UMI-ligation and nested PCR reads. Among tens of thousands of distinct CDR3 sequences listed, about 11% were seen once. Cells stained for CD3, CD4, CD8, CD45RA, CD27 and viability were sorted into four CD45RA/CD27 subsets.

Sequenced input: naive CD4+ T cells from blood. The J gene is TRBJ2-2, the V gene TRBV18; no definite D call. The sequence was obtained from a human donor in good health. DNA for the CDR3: TGTGCCAGCTCACCACCGAGGAAGGACACCGGGGAGCTGTTTTTT. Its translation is CASSPPRKDTGELFF. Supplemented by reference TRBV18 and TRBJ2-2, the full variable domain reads NAGVMQNPRHLVRRRGQEARLRCSPMKGHSHVYWYRQLPEEGLKFMVYLQKENIIDESGMPKERFSAEFPKEGPSILRIQQVVRGDSAAYFCASSPPRKDTGELFFGEGSRLTVL.